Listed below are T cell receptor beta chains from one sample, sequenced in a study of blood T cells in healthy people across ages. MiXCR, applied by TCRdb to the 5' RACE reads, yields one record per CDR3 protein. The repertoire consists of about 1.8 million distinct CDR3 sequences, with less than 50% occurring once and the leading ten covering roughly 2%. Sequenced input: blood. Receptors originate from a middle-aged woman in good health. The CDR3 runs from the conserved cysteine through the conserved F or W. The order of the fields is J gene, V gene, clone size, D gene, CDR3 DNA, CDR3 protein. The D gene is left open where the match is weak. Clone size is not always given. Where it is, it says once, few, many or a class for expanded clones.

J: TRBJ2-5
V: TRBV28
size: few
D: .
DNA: TGTGCCAGCAGTTTAAATAACGTGGTCGTGGAGACCCAGTACTTC
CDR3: CASSLNNVVVETQYF

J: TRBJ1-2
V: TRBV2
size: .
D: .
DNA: TGTGCCAGCAGTCGTGGGGGTGCTGGAGGCTACACCTTC
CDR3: CASSRGGAGGYTF

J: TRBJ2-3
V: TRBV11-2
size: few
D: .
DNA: TGTGCCAGCAGCTTAGGTGGAAGAGGGGGTTTCCGCACAGATACGCAGTATTTT
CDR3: CASSLGGRGGFRTDTQYF

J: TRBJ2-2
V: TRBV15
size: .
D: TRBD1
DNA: TGTGCCTCACATACCGGGACAGCGAACACCGGGGAGCTGTTTTTT
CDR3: CASHTGTANTGELFF

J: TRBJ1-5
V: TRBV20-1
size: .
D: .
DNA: TGCAGTGCAGTTGACACCGGCAGCAATCAGCCCCAGCATTTT
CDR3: CSAVDTGSNQPQHF

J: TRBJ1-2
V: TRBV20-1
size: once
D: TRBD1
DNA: TGCAGTGCTAGTCCTAACAGGGGCCCAAACTATGGCTACACCTTC
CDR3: CSASPNRGPNYGYTF

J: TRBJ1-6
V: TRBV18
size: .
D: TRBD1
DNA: TGTGCCAGCTCACTTAAGGGACAGGGTATGTCACCCCTCCACTTT
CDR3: CASSLKGQGMSPLHF

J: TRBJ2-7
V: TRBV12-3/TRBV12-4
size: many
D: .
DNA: TGTGCCAGCAGACTGCAGGGGTCCTACGAGCAGTACTTC
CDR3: CASRLQGSYEQYF

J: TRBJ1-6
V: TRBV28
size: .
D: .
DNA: TGTGCCAGCGGATCCGCGAGAGATATCTTAAATTCACCCCTCCACTTT
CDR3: CASGSARDILNSPLHF

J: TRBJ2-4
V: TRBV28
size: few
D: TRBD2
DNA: TGTGCCAGCAGTTTGCGGGGGGGAATGCAAAACATTCAGTACTTC
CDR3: CASSLRGGMQNIQYF

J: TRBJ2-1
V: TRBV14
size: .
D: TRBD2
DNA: TGTGCCAGCAGATCTGGTGTAGCGGGGGCCAGCTCCTACAATGAGCAGTTCTTC
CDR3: CASRSGVAGASSYNEQFF

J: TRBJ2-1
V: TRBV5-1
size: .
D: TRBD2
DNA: TGCGCCAGCAGCATAGACAGCGGGGGGTATTACAATGAGCAGTTCTTC
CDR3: CASSIDSGGYYNEQFF

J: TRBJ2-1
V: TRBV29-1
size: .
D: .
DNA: TGCAGCGTCGCCTCTAGCGATGGGAGCTCCTACAATGAGCAGTTCTTC
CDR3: CSVASSDGSSYNEQFF

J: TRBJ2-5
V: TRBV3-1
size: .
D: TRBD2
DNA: TGTGCCAGCAGCCAAGAATACGGGCGGGGGGCCAACCAAGAGACCCAGTACTTC
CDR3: CASSQEYGRGANQETQYF

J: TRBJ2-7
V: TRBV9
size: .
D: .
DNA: TGTGCCAGCAGCGTAGGTCAGGCTTTCGGATGGGAGCAGTACTTC
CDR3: CASSVGQAFGWEQYF

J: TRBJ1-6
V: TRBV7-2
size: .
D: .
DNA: TGTGCCAGCAGCTTCCAGGGGCGCAATTCACCCCTCCACTTT
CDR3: CASSFQGRNSPLHF

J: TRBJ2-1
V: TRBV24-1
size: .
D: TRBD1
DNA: TGTGCCACCAGTACCCCGGGACAGGGTAATGAGCAGTTCTTC
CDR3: CATSTPGQGNEQFF

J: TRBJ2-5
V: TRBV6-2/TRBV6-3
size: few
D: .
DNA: TGTGCCAGCAACACGGGACTTGGGACCCAGTACTTC
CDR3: CASNTGLGTQYF

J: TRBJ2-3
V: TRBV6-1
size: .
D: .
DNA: TGTGCCAGCAGTGTCGCTACAGGACACATCACAGATACGCAGTATTTT
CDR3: CASSVATGHITDTQYF

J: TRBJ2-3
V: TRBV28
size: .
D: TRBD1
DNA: TGTGCCAGTAGTACTACAGGGGGCGCCCTTCGGGGAGGAGGTACGCAGTATTTT
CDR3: CASSTTGGALRGGGTQYF

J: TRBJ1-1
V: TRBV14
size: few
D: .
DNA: TGTGCCAGCAGCGGACCGGGACACATGAACACTGAAGCTTTCTTT
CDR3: CASSGPGHMNTEAFF

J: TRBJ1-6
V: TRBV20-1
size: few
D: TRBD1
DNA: TGCAGTGCTAGTAGGGGACAGGGAAATTCACCCCTCCACTTT
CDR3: CSASRGQGNSPLHF

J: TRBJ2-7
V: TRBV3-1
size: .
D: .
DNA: TGTGCCGCCCGGGGGACGGGGTCTAACGAGCAGTACTTC
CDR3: CAARGTGSNEQYF

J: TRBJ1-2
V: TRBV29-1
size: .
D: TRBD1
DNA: TGCAGCGCCCAGAGAGGACAGGGTAGTGGCTACACCTTC
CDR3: CSAQRGQGSGYTF

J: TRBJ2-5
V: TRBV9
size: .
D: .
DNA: TGTGCCAGCAAACGGGGGCCCAACCAAGAGACCCAGTACTTC
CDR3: CASKRGPNQETQYF

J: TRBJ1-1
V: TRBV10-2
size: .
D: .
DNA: TGCGCCAGCGCAAGGAGGGATGAAGCTTTCTTT
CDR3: CASARRDEAFF

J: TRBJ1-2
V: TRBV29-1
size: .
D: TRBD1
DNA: TGCAGCGTTGAAGGGGCGAGGACAGGGGTTCGGTATGGCTACACCTTC
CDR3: CSVEGARTGVRYGYTF

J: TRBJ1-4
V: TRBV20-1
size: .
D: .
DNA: TGCAGTGCTTCCAGAGGGGGAGGAGATGAAAAACTGTTTTTT
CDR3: CSASRGGGDEKLFF

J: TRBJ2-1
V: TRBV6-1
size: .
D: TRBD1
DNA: TGTGCCAGCAGTGCAAGCGGGACAGGGAGACAAGAGACCCAGTTCTTC
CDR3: CASSASGTGRQETQFF

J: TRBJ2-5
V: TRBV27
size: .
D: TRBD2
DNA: TGTGCCAGCAGTCTAGCGGGGGGTTTCAATGAGCAGTACTTC
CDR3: CASSLAGGFNEQYF

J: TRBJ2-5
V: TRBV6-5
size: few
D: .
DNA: TGTGCCAGCAGACGCAGTCAACAAGAGACCCAGTACTTC
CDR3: CASRRSQQETQYF

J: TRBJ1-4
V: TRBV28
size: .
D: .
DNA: TGTGCCAGCACCACGGAGGGGCCTGAAAAACTGTTTTTT
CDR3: CASTTEGPEKLFF

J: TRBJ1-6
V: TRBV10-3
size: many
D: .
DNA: TGTGCCATCAGTGGGGCCTCGTCAGATTCACCCCTCCACTTT
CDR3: CAISGASSDSPLHF

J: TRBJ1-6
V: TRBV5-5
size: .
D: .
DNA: TGTGCCAGCAGCCTGGTCATGGAAGTTAATTCACCCCTCCACTTT
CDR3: CASSLVMEVNSPLHF

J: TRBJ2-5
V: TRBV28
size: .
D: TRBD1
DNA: TGTGCCAGCAGTTTCCAGACAGGGGGCTCGCGAGAGCAGTACTTC
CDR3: CASSFQTGGSREQYF

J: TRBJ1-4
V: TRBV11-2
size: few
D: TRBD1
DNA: TGTGCCAGCAGCCCCTGGGACAGGGGAGGCGAAAAACTGTTTTTT
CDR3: CASSPWDRGGEKLFF

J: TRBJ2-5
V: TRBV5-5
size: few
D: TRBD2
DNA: TGTGCCAGCAGCTTGGAAGCGGGGTTACAAGAGACCCAGTACTTC
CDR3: CASSLEAGLQETQYF

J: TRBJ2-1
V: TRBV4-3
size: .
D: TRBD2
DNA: TGCGCCAGCAGCCATCATACCGGGACTAGCGGGTACAATGAGCAGTTCTTC
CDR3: CASSHHTGTSGYNEQFF

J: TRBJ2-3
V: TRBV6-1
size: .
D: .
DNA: TGTGCCGGCAGTAAACGGGACATCCAGAGAGGCACAGATACGCAGTATTTT
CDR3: CAGSKRDIQRGTDTQYF

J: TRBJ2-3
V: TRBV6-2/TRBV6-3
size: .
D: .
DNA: TGTGCCAGCAGGTACTCGAGAGATACGCAGTATTTT
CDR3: CASRYSRDTQYF

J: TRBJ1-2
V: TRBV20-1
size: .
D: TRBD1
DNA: TGCAGTACCAGGACAGGCGACCACTATGGCTACACCTTC
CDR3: CSTRTGDHYGYTF

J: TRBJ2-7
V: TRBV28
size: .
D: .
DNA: TGTGCCAGCAGTTTACTCAGGGCTGGGGCCTACGAGCAGTACTTC
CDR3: CASSLLRAGAYEQYF

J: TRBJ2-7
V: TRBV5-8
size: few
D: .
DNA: TGTGCCAGCACCACTAACCCCGCCTCCTACGAGCAGTACTTC
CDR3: CASTTNPASYEQYF

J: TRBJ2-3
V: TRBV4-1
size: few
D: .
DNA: TGCGCCAGCAGCCAAGAAAACAGGCCCTCTTATTACACAGATACGCAGTATTTT
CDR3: CASSQENRPSYYTDTQYF

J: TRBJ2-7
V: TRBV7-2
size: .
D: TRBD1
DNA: TGTGCCAGCAGCTGGGGACGGGACAGGGTTCACGAGCAGTACTTC
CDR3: CASSWGRDRVHEQYF

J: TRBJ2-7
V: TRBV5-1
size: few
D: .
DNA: TGCGCCAGCAGCGCCCGGGACACTGGGTACGAGCAGTACTTC
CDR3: CASSARDTGYEQYF

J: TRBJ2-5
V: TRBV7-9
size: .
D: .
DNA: TGTGCCAGCAGCTATCGGACCGACAAAGAGACCCAGTACTTC
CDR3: CASSYRTDKETQYF

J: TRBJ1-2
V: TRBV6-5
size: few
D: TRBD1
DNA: TGTGCCAGCAGAATCACAGGGGACTATGGCTACACCTTC
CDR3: CASRITGDYGYTF

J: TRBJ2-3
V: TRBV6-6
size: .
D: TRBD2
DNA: TGTGCCAGCAGTTACGATCTGGCGGGGGGCGACACAGATACGCAGTATTTT
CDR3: CASSYDLAGGDTDTQYF